A selection of T cell receptor beta chains follows, all from one sample in a study of T cell changes during pregnancy in multiple sclerosis. Sequencing was performed with immunoSEQ multiplex PCR; in TCRdb, only in-frame clones are kept and a portion is missing. The data hold 57,000 or so clones, with 85% to 95% observed a single time. The source material was peripheral blood, sampled after pregnancy. These receptors were obtained from a female donor in good health, enrolled as a control in a pregnancy study. Each CDR3 is given without its conserved first and last residue. Each record gives: J gene, clone size, V gene, D gene, CDR3 protein. The D gene is left open where the match is weak. Only part of the rows carry a size: once, few, many, or a class if the clone is expanded.

J gene: TRBJ1-2
clone size: .
V gene: TRBV7-9
D gene: .
CDR3 protein: ASSLSGETGGYT

J gene: TRBJ2-7
clone size: once
V gene: TRBV27
D gene: TRBD2
CDR3 protein: ATGRGGEQY

J gene: TRBJ1-4
clone size: .
V gene: TRBV18
D gene: .
CDR3 protein: ASSPLRDTSSNEKLF

J gene: TRBJ2-1
clone size: .
V gene: TRBV9
D gene: TRBD2
CDR3 protein: ASSLTSGRHLSYNEQF

J gene: TRBJ2-3
clone size: .
V gene: TRBV29-1
D gene: TRBD2
CDR3 protein: SANRLAGGTDTQY

J gene: TRBJ1-6
clone size: .
V gene: TRBV4-1
D gene: .
CDR3 protein: ASSQPQGANSPLH

J gene: TRBJ2-1
clone size: .
V gene: TRBV7-9
D gene: TRBD2
CDR3 protein: ASRLLAGDDEQF

J gene: TRBJ1-5
clone size: .
V gene: TRBV19
D gene: .
CDR3 protein: ASSPRLWGGNQPQH

J gene: TRBJ1-3
clone size: .
V gene: TRBV7-9
D gene: TRBD1
CDR3 protein: ASSLDWTGKDTIY

J gene: TRBJ1-2
clone size: .
V gene: TRBV7-8
D gene: .
CDR3 protein: ASSPTGGSYGYT

J gene: TRBJ2-1
clone size: few
V gene: TRBV7-8
D gene: .
CDR3 protein: ASSFFRGGEQF

J gene: TRBJ2-5
clone size: .
V gene: TRBV2
D gene: TRBD2
CDR3 protein: ASSQRGVLAGGPGETQY